This T cell receptor (beta chain) was identified during a study of T-cell memory formation after mild COVID-19. Study observations and caveats: Some clones that responded were present in memory (sampled pre-infection), which suggests cross-reactive memory joined. The main location of contracting CD4+ clones was CM and EM, and that of contracting CD8+ clones was EMRA.

This clonotype came up a few times. Its antigen is undetermined. TCRdb used MiXCR to reprocess the 5' RACE reads, holding one entry per CDR3 protein. Altogether fewer than 700,000 distinct CDR3 sequences are present, about a fifth being singletons, with the ten largest covering around 7.7%. The CDR3 covers 13 residues. Trimming took 1 base from V and 11 from J, leaving 14 bases between them. Germline lookup yields CDR1 LGHDT and CDR2 YNNKEL (reference sequence). The sample comprised PBMCs or a T cell subset sorted from them (not recorded which). This sequence was found in an adult woman who had mild COVID-19 (a few samples of this study predate the infection). Cell type and time point are not known. The V and J genes are TRBV3-1 and TRBJ1-1; maybe TRBD1 (6 bases). In DNA, the CDR3 is TGTGCCAGCAGCCAAGTTAAAGGGACACGGGCTTTCTTT. This encodes CASSQVKGTRAFF. Together with reference TRBV3-1 and TRBJ1-1, the CDR3 gives the full variable domain: DTAVSQTPKYLVTQMGNDKSIKCEQNLGHDTMYWYKQDSKKFLKIMFSYNNKELIINETVPNRFSPKSPDKAHLNLHINSLELGDSAVYFCASSQVKGTRAFFGQGTRLTVV.